A single sample is the source of the 10 T cell receptor beta chains below, sequenced in a study of cytomegalovirus exposure and HLA in healthy donors. Only in-frame clones appear in the TCRdb table, and some are missing; sequencing was by immunoSEQ multiplex PCR. The sample lists about 150,000 clones; approximately 90% were seen once. The material sequenced was PBMCs. Receptor source: a man younger than 30 in good health and CMV-seronegative.

This chain joins TRBV5-1 and TRBJ1-1, with TRBD1 matching over 10 bases. Germline CDR1 and CDR2: SGHRS and YFSETQ. The V segment lost 4 bases and the J segment 3 bases; nucleotides outside the gene matches: 9. CDR3 length equals 16 residues. The CDR3 protein is CASSGGTGALDTEAFF. The CDR3 DNA sequence: TGCGCCAGCAGCGGGGGGACAGGGGCCTTAGACACTGAAGCTTTCTTT.

The chain uses TRBV7-2 and TRBJ2-7; D might be TRBD1 (6 bases). Germline-derived CDR1 and CDR2 are SGHTA and FQGNSA. This CDR3 has 14 amino acids. V lost 3 bases and J 0 bases, leaving 9 bases between the germline ends. CDR3 coding DNA: TGTGCCAGCAGCTTGACAGGTGACTCCTACGAGCAGTACTTC. Translation: CASSLTGDSYEQYF.

This clone was seen once. This rearrangement joins TRBV29-1 to TRBJ2-7, with 9 nucleotides matching TRBD2. Looked up from germline, CDR1 is SQVTM and CDR2 is ANQGSEA. V was pared by 7 bases and J by 6 bases, with 7 bases of the junction left unmatched. This CDR3 has 12 residues. The CDR3: CSASREGGEQYF. The CDR3 region has the DNA TGCAGCGCCTCGCGGGAGGGTGGCGAGCAGTACTTC.

This clone was observed once. The chain carries TRBV27 and TRBJ2-2, with 13 bases lining up with TRBD2. Germline V lookup: CDR1 MNHEY, CDR2 SMNVEV (reference sequence). This CDR3 comprises 16 residues. The V and J ends lost 4 bases and 6 bases, in that order; junction bases with no gene match: 5. CDR3 in amino acids: CASSSGLAGPPGELFF. The CDR3 DNA reads TGTGCCAGCAGTTCGGGACTAGCGGGACCGCCCGGGGAGCTGTTTTTT.

The V and J genes are TRBV19 and TRBJ1-5; D not certain. This CDR3 contains 13 residues. Germline V gene data show CDR1 as LNHDA and CDR2 as SQIVND (reference sequence). V lost 1 base to trimming and J lost 5 bases, with 6 bases between them. CDR3 nucleotides: TGTGCCAGTAGTATAGCTCTCTATCAGCCCCAGCATTTT. Protein sequence: CASSIALYQPQHF.

In regard to this clone: Other DNA sequences in the sample encode the same CDR3. V gene TRBV4-1 combines with J gene TRBJ1-1, with D perhaps TRBD1 (5 bases). CDR1 and CDR2 from the germline V gene are MGHRA and YSYEKL. The CDR3 totals 13 residues. Trimming removed 3 bases from V and 8 bases from J, with 13 bases in between. In DNA, the CDR3 is TGCGCCAGCAGCCAGGACCCGGGGGGGGAAGCTTTCTTT. Amino acids: CASSQDPGGEAFF.

This chain uses TRBV28 with TRBJ1-1; D unresolved. This CDR3 comprises 13 residues. V shed 10 bases and J shed 4 bases, with 16 bases lying between them. The germline V gene encodes CDR1 MDHEN and CDR2 SYDVKM. The CDR3 DNA follows: TGTGCCACCCTGAATCCTCCGGGCACTGAAGCTTTCTTT. Protein product: CATLNPPGTEAFF.

This clone was recorded only once. The rearrangement uses TRBV4-1 and TRBJ2-7, with 7 positions matching TRBD1. CDR3 size: 15 residues. Trimming at V came to 1 base and at J to 1 base, leaving 4 bases not matched to a gene. CDR1 MGHRA and CDR2 YSYEKL come from the germline V gene. The DNA of the CDR3 is TGCGCCAGCAGCCAAGGGACAGGACAATCCTACGAGCAGTACTTC. This codes for CASSQGTGQSYEQYF.

The rearrangement uses TRBV10-3 and TRBJ1-3; D call uncertain. Trimming removed 3 bases at V and 4 bases at J, with 13 bases between. Germline CDR1 and CDR2: ENHRY and SYGVKD. The CDR3 runs to 15 residues. CDR3 protein: CAISDPRHRGNTIYF. CDR3 bases: TGTGCCATCAGTGACCCCAGACATCGCGGAAACACCATATATTTT.

The chain is built from TRBV11-2 and TRBJ1-5, with D possibly being TRBD1 (6 bases). This CDR3 is built from 14 residues. CDR1 and CDR2 (germline): SGHAT, FQNNGV. Trimming left V 7 bases short and J 3 bases short, with 13 bases between. This CDR3 is CASTEQGPNQPQHF. CDR3 DNA sequence: TGTGCCAGCACCGAACAGGGACCCAATCAGCCCCAGCATTTT.